The source of this T cell receptor (beta chain) is a study of blood T cell repertoires in COVID-19. Looking at the study overall: Whether acute or convalescent, the COVID-19 samples came from the United States, Italy and Spain. PBMCs, B-cell-depleted T cells, or T cells provided the cDNA or gDNA that made up the material.

Original processing notes: It was from reference gene primer amplification that nucleated cell counts were estimated. The method was immunoSEQ multiplex PCR; TCRdb's version includes in-frame clones alone and lacks a portion of them. That table gives V, J and clone size, and the DNA gave D and trimming. The sample includes around 120,000 clones, around nine tenths of them seen just once. Germline V gene sequence: CDR1 LNHDA, CDR2 SQIVND (reference sequence). This CDR3 contains 14 residues. Trimming shortened V by 3 bases and J by 5 bases, and 12 bases separated the two germline ends. The TCR comes from a human donor with active COVID-19. The donor label of this sample is uncertain. The specimen sequenced was peripheral blood. This chain links TRBV19 with TRBJ2-3, with a weak D call TRBD1 (6 bases). The DNA of the CDR3 is TGTGCCAGTAGTATTCAGGGGATAGGAGATACGCAGTATTTT. This encodes CASSIQGIGDTQYF.